The clone carrying this TCR beta chain was observed a single time. This entry comes from a study of blood T cell repertoires in COVID-19. Study in general: Spain, Italy and the United States supplied samples that represented acute and convalescent COVID-19. The analysed material was cDNA or gDNA that came from T cells, B-cell-depleted T cells, or PBMCs.

In the authors' workflow: From reference gene primer amplification, estimates of nucleated cell counts were derived. TCRdb's table, derived via immunoSEQ multiplex PCR, lists solely in-frame clones and lacks some. The DNA gave D and trimming, while V, J and clone size come from that table. The data contain 150,000 to 200,000 clones, roughly 89% of them singletons. V was pared by 1 base and J by 6 bases, with 15 bases between. Germline values: CDR1 SGDLS, CDR2 YYNGEE. The CDR3 is made up of 15 amino acids. The receptor was derived from a woman between 65 and 79 years old with COVID-19, enrolled during active disease. V is TRBV9 and J is TRBJ2-3; D is perhaps TRBD1 (7 bases). Specimen: peripheral blood. CDR3 sequence (DNA): TGTGCCAGCAGCGTATACGGACAGGAGGGGGATACGCAGTATTTT. The encoded protein is CASSVYGQEGDTQYF.